The 4 T cell receptor beta chains below come from one sample, sequenced in a study of response to subunit inactivated influenza vaccine. One entry per CDR3 protein, called by TCRdb with MiXCR from the RT-PCR reads. This table holds 650,000 to 800,000 distinct CDR3 sequences, 11% to 15% found once. Sample: PBMCs from blood, taken 14 to 15 days before vaccination. Receptor source: a man between 50 and 59 years old who received an inactivated influenza vaccine.

This clonotype was found a few times. The chain employs TRBV5-6 and TRBJ2-3; D unclear. CDR1 SGHDT and CDR2 YYEEEE come from the germline V gene. This CDR3 is built from 14 residues. Trimming shortened V by 1 base and J by 4 bases, and 10 bases separated the two germline ends. CDR3 protein: CASSLLIFADTQYF. DNA of the CDR3: TGTGCCAGCAGCTTGCTCATTTTCGCAGATACGCAGTATTTT. The variable domain in full, with the rest retrieved from reference TRBV5-6 and TRBJ2-3, is DAGVTQSPTHLIKTRGQQVTLRCSPKSGHDTVSWYQQALGQGPQFIFQYYEEEERQRGNFPDRFSGHQFPNYSSELNVNALLLGDSALYLCASSLLIFADTQYFGPGTRLTVL.

Many counts were recorded for this clonotype. The chain couples TRBV4-3 to TRBJ2-2, with D hard to call. Trimming took 4 bases from V and 7 from J, leaving 10 bases between them. Germline V CDR1 and CDR2: LGHNA, YSLEER. The CDR3 sequence is 13 residues long. The chain's CDR3 is CASSLGLDGELFF. Here the CDR3 DNA reads TGCGCCAGCAGCCTCGGATTGGACGGGGAGCTGTTTTTT.

This clonotype was found many times. The V gene is TRBV27, the J gene TRBJ2-2; the match to TRBD1 covers 11 bases. V lost 3 bases to trimming and J lost 4 bases; unmatched junction nucleotides: 4. The germline V gene has CDR1 MNHEY and CDR2 SMNVEV (reference sequence). The CDR3 extends over 16 amino acids. The CDR3 DNA sequence: TGTGCCAGCAGTTTTACCGGGACAGGGGGCACCGGGGAGCTGTTTTTT. Translation gives CASSFTGTGGTGELFF.

This clonotype was counted between two and nine times. V gene TRBV7-2 combines with J gene TRBJ2-2; no firm D call. From germline, CDR1 is SGHTA and CDR2 FQGNSA. CDR3 length: 17 residues. The germline V and J ends were trimmed by 5 bases and 6 bases, with 22 bases remaining between them. The CDR3 spells CASSRISGYVSAGELFF. CDR3 nucleotide sequence: TGTGCCAGCAGCCGGATTTCAGGATATGTTTCCGCCGGGGAGCTGTTTTTT.